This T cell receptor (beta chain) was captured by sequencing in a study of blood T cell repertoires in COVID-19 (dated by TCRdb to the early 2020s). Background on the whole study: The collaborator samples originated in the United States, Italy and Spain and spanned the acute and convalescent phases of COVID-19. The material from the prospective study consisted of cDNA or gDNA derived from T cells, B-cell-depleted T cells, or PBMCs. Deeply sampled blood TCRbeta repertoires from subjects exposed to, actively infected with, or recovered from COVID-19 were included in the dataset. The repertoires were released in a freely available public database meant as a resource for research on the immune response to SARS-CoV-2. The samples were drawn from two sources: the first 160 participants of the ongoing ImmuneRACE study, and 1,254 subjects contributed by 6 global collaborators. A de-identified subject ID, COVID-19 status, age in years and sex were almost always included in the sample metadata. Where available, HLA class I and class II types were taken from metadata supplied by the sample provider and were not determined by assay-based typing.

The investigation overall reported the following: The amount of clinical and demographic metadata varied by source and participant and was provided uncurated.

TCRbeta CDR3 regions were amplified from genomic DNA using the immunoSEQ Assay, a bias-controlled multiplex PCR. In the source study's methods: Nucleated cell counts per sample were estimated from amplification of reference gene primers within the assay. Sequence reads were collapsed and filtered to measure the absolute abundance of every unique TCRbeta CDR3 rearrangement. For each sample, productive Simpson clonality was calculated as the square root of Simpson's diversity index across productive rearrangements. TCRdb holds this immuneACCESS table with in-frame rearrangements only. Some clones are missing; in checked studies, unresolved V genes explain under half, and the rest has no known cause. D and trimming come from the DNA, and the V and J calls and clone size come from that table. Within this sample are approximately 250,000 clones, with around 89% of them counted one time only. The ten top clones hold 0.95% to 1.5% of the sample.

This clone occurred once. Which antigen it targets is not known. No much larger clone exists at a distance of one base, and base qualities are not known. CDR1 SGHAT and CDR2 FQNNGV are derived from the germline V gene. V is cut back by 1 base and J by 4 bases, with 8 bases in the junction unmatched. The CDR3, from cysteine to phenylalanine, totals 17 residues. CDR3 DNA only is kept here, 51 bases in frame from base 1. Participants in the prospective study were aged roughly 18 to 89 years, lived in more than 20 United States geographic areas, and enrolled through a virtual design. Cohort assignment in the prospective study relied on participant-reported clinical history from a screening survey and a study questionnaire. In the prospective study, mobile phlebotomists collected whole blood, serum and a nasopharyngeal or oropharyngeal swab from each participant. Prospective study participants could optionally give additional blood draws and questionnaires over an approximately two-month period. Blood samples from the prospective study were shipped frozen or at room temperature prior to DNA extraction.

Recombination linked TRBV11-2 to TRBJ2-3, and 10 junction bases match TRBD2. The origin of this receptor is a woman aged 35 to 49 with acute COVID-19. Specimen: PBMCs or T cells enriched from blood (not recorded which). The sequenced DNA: TGTGCCAGCAGCTTAGGGGGTCTAGCGGGAGACGCAGATACGCAGTATTTT. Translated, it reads CASSLGGLAGDADTQYF.